The 31 T cell receptor beta chains listed next were all sequenced from one sample in a study of blood T cell repertoires in COVID-19. Data came from immunoSEQ multiplex PCR; TCRdb stores just in-frame clones and leaves some out. The table includes about 75,000 clones, 90% detected once. The sequenced material came from peripheral blood. These receptors were taken from a human donor in a cohort sampled during active COVID-19.

V and J are TRBV5-6 and TRBJ2-7, with 12 bases aligning to TRBD1. Germline values: CDR1 SGHDT, CDR2 YYEEEE. The length of the CDR3 is 16 residues. V shed 5 bases, J shed 6 bases, and the junction held 12 bases outside the gene matches. The CDR3 DNA follows: TGTGCCAGCAGAATGGGGGGCGGGACAGGGGGCTTCGAGCAGTACTTC. The encoded protein is CASRMGGGTGGFEQYF.

This sequence joins TRBV5-1 and TRBJ2-7; 9 bases align to TRBD1. The V segment lost 3 bases and the J segment 7 bases; nucleotides outside the gene matches: 8. This CDR3 region has 14 residues. The germline CDR1 and CDR2 sequences are SGHRS and YFSETQ. The chain's CDR3 is CASSSGQGLREQYF. DNA for the CDR3: TGCGCCAGCAGCTCGGGACAGGGTCTGAGGGAGCAGTACTTC.

The chain combines TRBV27 with TRBJ2-3, with D maybe TRBD2 (6 bases). The CDR3 runs to 15 residues. Germline V gives CDR1 MNHEY, CDR2 SMNVEV (reference sequence). V was pared by 7 bases and J by 1 base, with 15 bases between. The CDR3 is CASKPSRERTDTQYF. The DNA of the CDR3 is TGTGCCAGCAAGCCTAGCCGGGAGCGCACAGATACGCAGTATTTT.

V gene TRBV19 combines with J gene TRBJ1-2, with 8 bases identical to TRBD1. The V gene end was trimmed by 1 base and the J gene end by 1 base; junction bases not matched to a gene: 8. The CDR3 contains 17 residues. Germline loops: CDR1 LNHDA, CDR2 SQIVND (reference sequence). The CDR3 DNA follows: TGTGCCAGTAGTATAGCTCTGACAGGGGAACGTAACTATGGCTACACCTTC. It specifies CASSIALTGERNYGYTF.

This rearrangement joins TRBV4-1 to TRBJ1-1; 8 bases align to TRBD1. The V gene's germline CDR1 is MGHRA and CDR2 YSYEKL. Trimming cost V 2 bases and J 1 base; bases outside gene matches: 9. CDR3 length equals 17 residues. CDR3 sequence (DNA): TGCGCCAGCAGCCAACTCGGGGCGGACAGGGAGAACACTGAAGCTTTCTTT. Protein product: CASSQLGADRENTEAFF.

The chain links TRBV7-9 to TRBJ1-2; 11 nucleotides line up with TRBD1. V was pared by 5 bases and J by 4 bases, with 6 bases of the junction left unmatched. Germline V CDR1 and CDR2: SEHNR, FQNEAQ (reference sequence). The length of the CDR3 is 15 residues. In DNA, the CDR3 is TGTGCCAGCAGCATCGGACAGGGGGCTTCCTATGGCTACACCTTC. Its translation is CASSIGQGASYGYTF. Variable domain in full (rest from reference TRBV7-9 and TRBJ1-2): DTGVSQNPRHKITKRGQNVTFRCDPISEHNRLYWYRQTLGQGPEFLTYFQNEAQLEKSRLLSDRFSAERPKGSFSTLEIQRTEQGDSAMYLCASSIGQGASYGYTFGSGTRLTVV.

The chain joins TRBV4-2 to TRBJ1-1; D unclear. Germline CDR1 reads LGHNA; CDR2 reads YNFKEQ. CDR3 length: 13 amino acids. Trimming took off 2 bases at V and 5 bases at J, with 9 bases between the two ends. The CDR3 DNA follows: TGTGCCAGCAGCCAATTTGGAGAGACTGAAGCTTTCTTT. Its translation is CASSQFGETEAFF.

The chain employs TRBV15 and TRBJ2-2, with 8 bases identical to TRBD1. CDR1 LNHNV and CDR2 YYDKDF come from the germline V gene (reference sequence). This CDR3 is built from 13 residues. J gave up 5 bases and V 5 bases, and 1 base lay outside the gene matches. CDR3: CATSDRGTGELFF. As DNA, the CDR3 is TGTGCCACCAGCGACAGGGGAACCGGGGAGCTGTTTTTT.

The chain carries TRBV6-5 and TRBJ2-7; no firm D call. Germline V CDR1 and CDR2: MNHEY, SVGAGI. Trimming stripped 5 bases from V and 2 bases from J, with 13 bases between. The CDR3 is 14 amino acids. This CDR3 is CASSPRPRAYEQYF. CDR3 bases: TGTGCCAGCAGTCCCCGTCCCCGTGCCTACGAGCAGTACTTC.

The rearrangement joins TRBV11-2 to TRBJ2-7, with 11 bases fitting TRBD2. After removal of 4 bases from V and 0 bases from J, the junction contained 2 bases not matched to a gene. Germline loops: CDR1 SGHAT, CDR2 FQNNGV. This CDR3 is 15 amino acids long. CDR3 sequence: CASSYTSGGSYEQYF. CDR3 in DNA: TGTGCCAGCAGCTATACTAGCGGGGGCTCCTACGAGCAGTACTTC.

V is TRBV5-1 and J is TRBJ2-4, with D maybe TRBD2 (6 bases). V gave up 0 bases and J gave up 0 bases, with 10 bases separating them. CDR3 size: 16 residues. Looked up from germline, CDR1 is SGHRS and CDR2 is YFSETQ. The DNA of the CDR3 is TGCGCCAGCAGCTTGGGCGGAGGGCTAGCCAAAAACATTCAGTACTTC. Encoded protein: CASSLGGGLAKNIQYF.

The chain links TRBV5-5 to TRBJ2-2, with 9 nucleotides matching TRBD2. After removal of 4 bases from V and 3 bases from J, the junction contained 16 bases not matched to a gene. This CDR3 contains 19 residues. Germline assignment: CDR1 SGHKS and CDR2 YYEKEE (reference sequence). The CDR3, as DNA: TGTGCCAGCAGCGGACATCTTTGGGCTAGCGGGGATGACACCGGGGAGCTGTTTTTT. This encodes CASSGHLWASGDDTGELFF.

The chain has TRBV12-3 or TRBV12-4 and TRBJ2-2, with D perhaps matching TRBD1 (5 bases). The CDR3 length is 13 residues. Trimming cost V 3 bases and J 6 bases, with 8 bases left between them. CDR3 in DNA: TGTGCCAGCAGTTTGAAGGGGCCCGGGGAGCTGTTTTTT. Residues: CASSLKGPGELFF.

The chain links TRBV27 to TRBJ2-7; TRBD2 aligns across 10 bases. The germline V gene has CDR1 MNHEY and CDR2 SMNVEV (reference sequence). The junction had 6 bases not matched to a gene; V was cut back by 5 bases and J by 5 bases. The CDR3 has 14 residues. DNA of the CDR3: TGTGCCAGCAGTGTGCTAGCGGGAGAAGACGAGCAGTACTTC. Encoded protein: CASSVLAGEDEQYF.

The chain's CDR3 is CASSYATGGSYEQYF. The DNA of the CDR3 is TGTGCCAGCAGTTACGCGACAGGGGGCTCCTACGAGCAGTACTTC. V is TRBV6-2 or TRBV6-3 and J is TRBJ2-7, with 9 bases identical to TRBD1. Germline values: CDR1 MNHEY, CDR2 SVGEGT. This CDR3 contains 15 residues. The V gene end was trimmed by 2 bases and the J gene end by 0 bases; junction bases not matched to a gene: 2.

This sequence joins TRBV30 and TRBJ1-4; 8 bases map to TRBD1. Trimming at V came to 6 bases and at J to 8 bases, leaving 11 bases not matched to a gene. Germline V gives CDR1 GTSNPN, CDR2 SVGIG (reference sequence). The CDR3 runs 14 residues. The CDR3 region is CACPGGRVGEKLFF. The CDR3 DNA sequence: TGTGCCTGCCCAGGGGGCCGGGTGGGCGAAAAACTGTTTTTT.

The chain couples TRBV9 to TRBJ2-1, with 8 bases lining up with TRBD1. The CDR3 is made up of 15 amino acids. The junction had 11 bases not matched to a gene; V was cut back by 4 bases and J by 8 bases. Germline loops: CDR1 SGDLS, CDR2 YYNGEE. The DNA for the CDR3 is TGTGCCAGCAGCCCCCCAGGGACAGGCCCTCATGAGCAGTTCTTC. The encoded protein is CASSPPGTGPHEQFF.

V gene TRBV14 combines with J gene TRBJ2-1; 16 bases are shared with TRBD2. The CDR3 sequence is 17 residues long. The germline V gene has CDR1 SGHDN and CDR2 FVKESK. V was clipped by 8 bases and J by 10 bases; unmatched bases: 14. DNA of the CDR3: TGTGCCAGCGCAATATCGGGACTAGCGGGGGGGCCAGGAGAGCAGTTCTTC. Residues: CASAISGLAGGPGEQFF.

J is TRBJ2-7 and V is TRBV4-3; D is possibly TRBD2 (5 bases). Looked up from germline, CDR1 is LGHNA and CDR2 is YSLEER. Trimming left V 0 bases short and J 1 base short, with 10 bases between. This CDR3 contains 15 residues. CDR3 sequence: CASSQELRGSYEQYF. As DNA, the CDR3 is TGCGCCAGCAGCCAAGAGTTGAGAGGGTCCTACGAGCAGTACTTC.

This chain links TRBV9 with TRBJ2-7; D gene ambiguous. The germline CDR1 and CDR2 sequences are SGDLS and YYNGEE. V lost 3 bases, J lost 0 bases, and 7 bases lay in between. The CDR3 totals 13 residues. The CDR3 coding sequence is TGTGCCAGCAGCGACGGTCCCTCCTACGAGCAGTACTTC. Translated, it gives CASSDGPSYEQYF.

This clone was seen just once. The V call is TRBV30, the J call TRBJ2-5, with D perhaps TRBD1 (6 bases). V lost 8 bases to trimming and J lost 5 bases, with 15 bases between them. The CDR3 covers 12 residues. Germline lookup yields CDR1 GTSNPN and CDR2 SVGIG (reference sequence). DNA of the CDR3: TGTGCCACAACAGGGATGGCGGAGACCCAGTACTTC. This sequence encodes CATTGMAETQYF.

The gene calls are TRBV6-1 and TRBJ2-1; 7 bases fit TRBD2. CDR1 MNHNS and CDR2 SASEGT come from the germline V gene. This CDR3 spans 19 amino acids. Trimming at V came to 0 bases and at J to 1 base, leaving 12 bases not matched to a gene. DNA for the CDR3: TGTGCCAGCAGTGAAGCGATCCCCGGACTAGTTGGGTCCTACAATGAGCAGTTCTTC. Its protein product is CASSEAIPGLVGSYNEQFF.

The gene calls are TRBV27 and TRBJ1-2, with D possibly being TRBD1 (6 bases). The CDR3 length is 13 residues. Germline CDR1 MNHEY, CDR2 SMNVEV (reference sequence). The V gene lost 3 bases and the J gene lost 7 bases, with 12 bases spanning the gap. In nucleotides, the CDR3 is TGTGCCAGCAGTTTTGGCAGGGGTGCTGGCTACACCTTC. This encodes CASSFGRGAGYTF.

J is TRBJ1-2 and V is TRBV18, with D possibly matching TRBD1 (6 bases). The CDR3 has 17 amino acids. Between the trimmed V and J ends, which lost 4 bases and 2 bases, there was a span of 20 bases. Germline CDR1 is KGHSH and CDR2 is LQKENI. The CDR3 DNA is TGTGCCAGCTCACAGGGGACGCTACAAACAGGGAACTATGGCTACACCTTC. It specifies CASSQGTLQTGNYGYTF.

The V call is TRBV18, the J call TRBJ1-2; perhaps TRBD1 as D (5 bases). The CDR3 sequence is 15 residues long. V shed 1 base and J shed 0 bases, with 9 bases lying between them. Germline V gene lookup returns CDR1 KGHSH and CDR2 LQKENI. CDR3 sequence (DNA): TGTGCCAGCTCACCACGGGGGGACGCTAACTATGGCTACACCTTC. Its protein product is CASSPRGDANYGYTF.

The V and J genes are TRBV9 and TRBJ2-5, with 7 nucleotides matching TRBD1. CDR3 length: 15 amino acids. V lost 2 bases, J lost 4 bases, and 8 bases stayed unmatched. Germline CDR1 and CDR2: SGDLS and YYNGEE. In DNA, the CDR3 is TGTGCCAGCAGCGTTGAGGGGGCCCTTAGAGAGACCCAGTACTTC. This translates into CASSVEGALRETQYF.

This sequence joins TRBV9 and TRBJ1-3, with D uncertain. V was shortened by 2 bases and J by 0 bases, with 15 bases between the two germline ends. Per germline, CDR1 SGDLS and CDR2 YYNGEE. The CDR3 spans 17 residues. CDR3 residues: CASSVLPGSDSGNTIYF. As DNA, the CDR3 is TGTGCCAGCAGCGTCCTACCGGGGTCGGACTCTGGAAACACCATATATTTT.

This clone has just one count. This chain joins TRBV30 and TRBJ1-6; 8 nucleotides line up with TRBD1. From germline, CDR1 is GTSNPN and CDR2 SVGIG (reference sequence). The trim removed 3 bases at V and 9 bases at J, leaving 7 bases unmatched. The CDR3 loop spans 14 amino acids. CDR3 DNA: TGTGCCTGGAGCCCGACAGGGGAGGCTTCACCCCTCCACTTT. This encodes CAWSPTGEASPLHF.

The gene calls are TRBV5-1 and TRBJ2-2, with 11 bases that match TRBD1. Looked up from germline, CDR1 is SGHRS and CDR2 is YFSETQ. The length of the CDR3 is 19 residues. Trimming removed 4 bases from V and 5 bases from J; junction bases left unmatched: 16. In nucleotides, the CDR3 is TGCGCCAGCAGCATAAGGACAGGGGGCAGGTTTCGTGTGACCGGGGAGCTGTTTTTT. The encoded protein is CASSIRTGGRFRVTGELFF.

The V and J genes are TRBV4-2 and TRBJ2-7, with TRBD2 matching 8 bases. CDR3 length equals 16 residues. Germline V lookup: CDR1 LGHNA, CDR2 YNFKEQ. The junction had 10 bases not matched to a gene; V was cut back by 2 bases and J by 4 bases. The CDR3 DNA is TGTGCCAGCAGCCAACCTCGCCGGGAGGGCTCTTACGAGCAGTACTTC. Encoded protein: CASSQPRREGSYEQYF.

This chain connects TRBV11-1 to TRBJ2-7, with 7 bases identical to TRBD1. CDR1 and CDR2 (germline): SGHAT, FQDESV (reference sequence). The CDR3 totals 14 residues. The J segment lost 1 base and the V segment lost 6 bases, leaving 6 bases of the junction unmatched. CDR3 coding DNA: TGTGCCAGCAGATTAACCAGGGGGTCCTACGAGCAGTACTTC. Protein: CASRLTRGSYEQYF.